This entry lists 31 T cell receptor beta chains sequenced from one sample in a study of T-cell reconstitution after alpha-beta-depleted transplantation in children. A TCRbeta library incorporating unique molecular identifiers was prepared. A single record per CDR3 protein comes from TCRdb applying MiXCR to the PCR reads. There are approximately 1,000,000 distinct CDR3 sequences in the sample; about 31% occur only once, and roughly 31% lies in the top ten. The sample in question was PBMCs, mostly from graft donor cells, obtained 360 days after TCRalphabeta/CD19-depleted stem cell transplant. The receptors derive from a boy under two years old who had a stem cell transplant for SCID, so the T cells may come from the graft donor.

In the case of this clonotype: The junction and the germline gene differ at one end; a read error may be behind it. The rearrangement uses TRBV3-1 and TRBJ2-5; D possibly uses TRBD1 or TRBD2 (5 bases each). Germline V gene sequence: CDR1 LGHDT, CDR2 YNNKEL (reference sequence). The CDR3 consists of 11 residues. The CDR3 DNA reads TGTGCCAGCAGCCAAGGGGACCCACCCCACTTC. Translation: CASSQGDPPHF.

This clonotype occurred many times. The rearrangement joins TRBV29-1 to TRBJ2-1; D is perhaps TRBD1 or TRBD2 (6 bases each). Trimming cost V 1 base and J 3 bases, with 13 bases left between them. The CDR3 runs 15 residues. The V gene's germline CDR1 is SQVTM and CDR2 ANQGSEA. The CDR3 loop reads CSVEGTEEGYNEQFF. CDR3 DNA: TGCAGCGTTGAAGGGACAGAGGAGGGCTACAATGAGCAGTTCTTC.

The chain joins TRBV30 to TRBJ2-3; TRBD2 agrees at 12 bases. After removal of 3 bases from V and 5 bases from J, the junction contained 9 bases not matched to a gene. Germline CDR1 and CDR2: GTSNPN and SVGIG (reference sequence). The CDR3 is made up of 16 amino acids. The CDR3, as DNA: TGTGCCTGGAGCCGCGGACTAGCGGGGAGGGTAGATACGCAGTATTTT. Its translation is CAWSRGLAGRVDTQYF.

The CDR3 reads CASRPISGTAKNIQYF. Here the CDR3 DNA reads TGTGCCAGCAGACCTATTTCCGGGACGGCAAAAAACATTCAGTACTTC. This sequence joins TRBV7-9 and TRBJ2-4; D could derive from TRBD1 or TRBD2 (5 bases each). V shed 6 bases and J shed 4 bases, with 19 bases lying between them. Germline CDR1 and CDR2: SEHNR and FQNEAQ (reference sequence). The CDR3 is 16 residues long.

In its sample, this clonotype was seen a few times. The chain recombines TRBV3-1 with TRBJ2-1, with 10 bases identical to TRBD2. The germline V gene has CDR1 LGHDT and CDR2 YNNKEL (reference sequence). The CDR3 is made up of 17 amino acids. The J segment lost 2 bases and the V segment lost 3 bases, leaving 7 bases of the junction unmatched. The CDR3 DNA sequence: TGTGCCAGCAGCCAGGCAACCCTAGCGGGGGCCTACAATGAGCAGTTCTTC. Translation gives CASSQATLAGAYNEQFF.

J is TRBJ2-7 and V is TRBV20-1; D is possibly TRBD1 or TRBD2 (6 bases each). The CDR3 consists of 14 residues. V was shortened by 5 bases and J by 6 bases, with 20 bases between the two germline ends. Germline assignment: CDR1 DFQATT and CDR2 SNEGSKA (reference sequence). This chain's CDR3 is CSAPKTGRRGEQYF. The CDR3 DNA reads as TGCAGTGCTCCCAAAACAGGGAGGCGAGGCGAGCAGTACTTC.

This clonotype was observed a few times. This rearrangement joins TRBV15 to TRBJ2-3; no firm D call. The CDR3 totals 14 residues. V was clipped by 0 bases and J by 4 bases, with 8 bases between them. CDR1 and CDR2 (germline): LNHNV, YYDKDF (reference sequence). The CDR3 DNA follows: TGTGCCACCAGCAGAGATCGGAAAGCAGATACGCAGTATTTT. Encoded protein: CATSRDRKADTQYF. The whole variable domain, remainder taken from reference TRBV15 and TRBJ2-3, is DAMVIQNPRYQVTQFGKPVTLSCSQTLNHNVMYWYQQKSSQAPKLLFHYYDKDFNNEADTPDNFQSRRPNTSFCFLDIRSPGLGDTAMYLCATSRDRKADTQYFGPGTRLTVL.

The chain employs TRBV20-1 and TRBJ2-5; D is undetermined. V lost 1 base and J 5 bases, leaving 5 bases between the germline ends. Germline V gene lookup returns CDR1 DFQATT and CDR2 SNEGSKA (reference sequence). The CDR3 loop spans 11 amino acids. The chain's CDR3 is CSARVAETQYF. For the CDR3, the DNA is TGCAGTGCTAGAGTCGCGGAGACCCAGTACTTC.

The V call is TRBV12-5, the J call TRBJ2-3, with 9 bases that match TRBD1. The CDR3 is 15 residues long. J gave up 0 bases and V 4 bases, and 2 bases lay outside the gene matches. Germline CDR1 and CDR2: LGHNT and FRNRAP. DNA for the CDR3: TGTGCTAGTGGTTCTGGACAGGGGAGCACAGATACGCAGTATTTT. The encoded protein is CASGSGQGSTDTQYF. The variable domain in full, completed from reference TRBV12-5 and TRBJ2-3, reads DARVTQTPRHKVTEMGQEVTMRCQPILGHNTVFWYRQTMMQGLELLAYFRNRAPLDDSGMPKDRFSAEMPDATLATLKIQPSEPRDSAVYFCASGSGQGSTDTQYFGPGTRLTVL.

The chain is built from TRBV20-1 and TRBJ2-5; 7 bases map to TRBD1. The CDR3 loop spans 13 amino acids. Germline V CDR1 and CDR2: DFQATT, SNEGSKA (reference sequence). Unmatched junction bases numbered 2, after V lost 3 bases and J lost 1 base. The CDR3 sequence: CSASRDSQETQYF. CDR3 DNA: TGCAGTGCTAGTAGGGACAGCCAAGAGACCCAGTACTTC.

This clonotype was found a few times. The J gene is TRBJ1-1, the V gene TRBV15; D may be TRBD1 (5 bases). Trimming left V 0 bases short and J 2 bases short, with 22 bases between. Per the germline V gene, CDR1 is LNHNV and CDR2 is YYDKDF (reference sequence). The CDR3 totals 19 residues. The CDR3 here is CATSRDYDRRQLGNTEAFF. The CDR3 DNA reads TGTGCCACCAGCAGAGATTACGACAGACGACAGCTCGGAAACACTGAAGCTTTCTTT.

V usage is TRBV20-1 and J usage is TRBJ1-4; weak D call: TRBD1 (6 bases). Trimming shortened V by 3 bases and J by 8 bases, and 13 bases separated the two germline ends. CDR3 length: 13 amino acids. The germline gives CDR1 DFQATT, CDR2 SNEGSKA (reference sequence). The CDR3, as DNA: TGCAGTGCTAGTAACAGGGAAGGGGAAAAACTGTTTTTT. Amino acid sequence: CSASNREGEKLFF.

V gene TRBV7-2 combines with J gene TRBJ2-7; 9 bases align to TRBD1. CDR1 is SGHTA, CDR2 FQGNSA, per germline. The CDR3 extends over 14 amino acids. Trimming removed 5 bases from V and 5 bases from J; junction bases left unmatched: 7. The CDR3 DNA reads TGTGCCAGCAGCGCGGCCGGACAGGGGAACGAGCAGTACTTC. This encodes CASSAAGQGNEQYF.

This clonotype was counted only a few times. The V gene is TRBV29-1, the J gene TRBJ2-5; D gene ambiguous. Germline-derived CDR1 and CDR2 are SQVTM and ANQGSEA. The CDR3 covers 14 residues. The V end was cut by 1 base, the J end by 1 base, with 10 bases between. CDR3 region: CSVEGLRSQETQYF. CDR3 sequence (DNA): TGCAGCGTTGAAGGGCTCCGGTCCCAAGAGACCCAGTACTTC.

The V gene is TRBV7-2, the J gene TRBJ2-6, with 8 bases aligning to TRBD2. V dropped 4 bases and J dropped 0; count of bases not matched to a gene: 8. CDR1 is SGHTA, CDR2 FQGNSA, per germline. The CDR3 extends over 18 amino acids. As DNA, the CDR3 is TGTGCCAGCAGCTCTCAGCGGGGGAGTCTCTCTGGGGCCAACGTCCTGACTTTC. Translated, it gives CASSSQRGSLSGANVLTF.

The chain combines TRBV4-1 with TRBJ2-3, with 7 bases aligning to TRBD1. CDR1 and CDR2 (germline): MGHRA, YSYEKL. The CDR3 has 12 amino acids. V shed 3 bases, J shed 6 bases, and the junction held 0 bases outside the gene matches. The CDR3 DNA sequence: TGCGCCAGCAGCCAGACAGGGGATACGCAGTATTTT. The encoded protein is CASSQTGDTQYF.

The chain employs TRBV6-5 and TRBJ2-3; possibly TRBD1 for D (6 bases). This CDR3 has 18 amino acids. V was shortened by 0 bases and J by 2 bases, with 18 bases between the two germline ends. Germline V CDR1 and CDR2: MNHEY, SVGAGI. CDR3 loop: CASSYSIEGGYHTDTQYF. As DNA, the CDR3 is TGTGCCAGCAGTTACTCGATCGAAGGGGGTTATCACACAGATACGCAGTATTTT.

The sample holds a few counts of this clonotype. The CDR3, as DNA: TGTGCCAGCAGCCCCACCGGGCCTGGGACCCAGTACTTC. It is translated as CASSPTGPGTQYF. The chain joins TRBV7-9 to TRBJ2-5; the D is unclear. CDR1 is SEHNR, CDR2 FQNEAQ, per germline (reference sequence). This CDR3 contains 13 residues. The V and J ends lost 5 bases and 7 bases respectively, with 14 bases between them.

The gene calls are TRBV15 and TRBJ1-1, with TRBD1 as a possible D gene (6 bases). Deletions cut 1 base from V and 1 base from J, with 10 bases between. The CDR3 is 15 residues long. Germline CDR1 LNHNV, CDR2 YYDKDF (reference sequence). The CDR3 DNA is TGTGCCACCAGCAGAGTGGGGGCCGGGAACACTGAAGCTTTCTTT. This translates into CATSRVGAGNTEAFF.

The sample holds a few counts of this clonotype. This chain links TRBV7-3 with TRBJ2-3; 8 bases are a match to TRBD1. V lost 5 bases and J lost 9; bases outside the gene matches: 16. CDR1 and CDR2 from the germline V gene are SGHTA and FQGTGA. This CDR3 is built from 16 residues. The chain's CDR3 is CASSPDGQGRGETQYF. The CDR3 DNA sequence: TGTGCCAGCAGCCCCGATGGACAGGGTAGGGGAGAGACGCAGTATTTT.

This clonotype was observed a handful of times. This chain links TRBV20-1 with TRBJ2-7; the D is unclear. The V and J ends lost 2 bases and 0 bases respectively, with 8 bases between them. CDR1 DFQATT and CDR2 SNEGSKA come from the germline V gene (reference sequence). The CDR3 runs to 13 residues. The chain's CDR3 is CSARPRSSYEQYF. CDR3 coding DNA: TGCAGTGCTAGACCCCGGAGCTCCTACGAGCAGTACTTC.

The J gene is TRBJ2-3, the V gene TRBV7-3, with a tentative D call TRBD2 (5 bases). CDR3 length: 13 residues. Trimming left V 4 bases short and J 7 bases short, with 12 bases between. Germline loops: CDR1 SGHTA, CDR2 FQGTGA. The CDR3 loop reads CASSSQSGYTQYF. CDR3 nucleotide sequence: TGTGCCAGCAGCTCACAGAGCGGATATACGCAGTATTTT.

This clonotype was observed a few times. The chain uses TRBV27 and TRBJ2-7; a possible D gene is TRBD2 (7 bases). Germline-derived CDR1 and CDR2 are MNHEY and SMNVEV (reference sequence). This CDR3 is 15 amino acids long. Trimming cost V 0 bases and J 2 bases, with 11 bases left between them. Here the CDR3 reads CASSLSAGAAYEQYF. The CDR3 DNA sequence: TGTGCCAGCAGTTTATCGGCGGGGGCCGCCTACGAGCAGTACTTC.

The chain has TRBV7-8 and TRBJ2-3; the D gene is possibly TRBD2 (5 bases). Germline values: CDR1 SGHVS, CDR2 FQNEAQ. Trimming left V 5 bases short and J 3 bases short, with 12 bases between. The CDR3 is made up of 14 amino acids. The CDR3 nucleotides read TGTGCCAGCAGCCCCAAGGACTGGACAGATACGCAGTATTTT. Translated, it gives CASSPKDWTDTQYF.

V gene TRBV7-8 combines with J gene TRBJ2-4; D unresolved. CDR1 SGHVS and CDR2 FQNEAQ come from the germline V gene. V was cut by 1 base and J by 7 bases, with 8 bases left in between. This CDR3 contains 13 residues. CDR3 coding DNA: TGTGCCAGCAGCTTAGGTGAACAGAACATTCAGTACTTC. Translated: CASSLGEQNIQYF.

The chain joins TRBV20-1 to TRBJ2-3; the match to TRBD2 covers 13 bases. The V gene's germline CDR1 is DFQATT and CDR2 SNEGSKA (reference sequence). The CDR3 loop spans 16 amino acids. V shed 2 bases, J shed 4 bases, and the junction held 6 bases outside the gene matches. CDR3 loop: CSARRLAGGIADTQYF. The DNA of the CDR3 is TGCAGTGCTAGACGACTAGCGGGGGGTATCGCAGATACGCAGTATTTT.

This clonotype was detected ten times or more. CDR3 loop: CASSLGDSNNEQFF. The CDR3 nucleotides are TGCGCCAGCAGCTTGGGGGACAGTAACAATGAGCAGTTCTTC. The chain carries TRBV5-1 and TRBJ2-1; TRBD1 aligns across 7 bases. The CDR3 is 14 amino acids. J was trimmed by 5 bases and V by 0 bases; bases with no gene match: 2. CDR1 and CDR2 (germline): SGHRS, YFSETQ.

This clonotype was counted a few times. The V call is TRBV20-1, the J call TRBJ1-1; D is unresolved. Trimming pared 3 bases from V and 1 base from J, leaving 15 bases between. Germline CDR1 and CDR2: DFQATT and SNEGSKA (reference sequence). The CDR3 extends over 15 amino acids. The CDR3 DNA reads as TGCAGTGCTAGGTTTGGCCATTGGGGGAACACTGAAGCTTTCTTT. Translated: CSARFGHWGNTEAFF.

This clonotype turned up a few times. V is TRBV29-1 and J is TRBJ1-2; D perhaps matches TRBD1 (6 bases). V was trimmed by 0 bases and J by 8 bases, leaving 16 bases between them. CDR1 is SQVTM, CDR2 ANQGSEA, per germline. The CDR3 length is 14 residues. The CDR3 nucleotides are TGCAGCGTTGAAGATAACGGGGGCGCGACCGGCTACACCTTC. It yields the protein CSVEDNGGATGYTF.

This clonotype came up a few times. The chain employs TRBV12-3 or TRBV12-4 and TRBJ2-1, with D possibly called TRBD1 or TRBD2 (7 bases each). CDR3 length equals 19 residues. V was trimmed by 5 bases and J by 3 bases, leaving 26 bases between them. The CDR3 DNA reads TGTGCCAGCAGTATGACGGACTGGGGGGGACAGATAATCTACAATGAGCAGTTCTTC. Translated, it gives CASSMTDWGGQIIYNEQFF.

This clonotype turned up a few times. This CDR3 reads CASSPRTNEQFF. DNA for the CDR3: TGTGCCAGCTCACCACGTACGAATGAGCAGTTCTTC. The J gene is TRBJ2-1, the V gene TRBV18; no clear D. This CDR3 is built from 12 residues. Germline CDR1 is KGHSH and CDR2 is LQKENI. V was cut by 1 base and J by 7 bases, with 5 bases left in between.